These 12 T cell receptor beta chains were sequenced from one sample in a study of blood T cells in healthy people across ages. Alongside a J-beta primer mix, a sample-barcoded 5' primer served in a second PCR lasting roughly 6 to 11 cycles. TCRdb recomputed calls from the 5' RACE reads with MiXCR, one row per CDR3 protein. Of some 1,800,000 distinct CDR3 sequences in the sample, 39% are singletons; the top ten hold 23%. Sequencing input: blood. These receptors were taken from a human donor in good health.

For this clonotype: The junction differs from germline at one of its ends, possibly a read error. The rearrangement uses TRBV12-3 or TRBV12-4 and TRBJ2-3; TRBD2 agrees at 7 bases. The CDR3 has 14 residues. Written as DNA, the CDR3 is TGTGCCAGCAGCTGGGCGGGGGTCGCAGATGCGCAGTATTTT. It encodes CASSWAGVADAQYF.

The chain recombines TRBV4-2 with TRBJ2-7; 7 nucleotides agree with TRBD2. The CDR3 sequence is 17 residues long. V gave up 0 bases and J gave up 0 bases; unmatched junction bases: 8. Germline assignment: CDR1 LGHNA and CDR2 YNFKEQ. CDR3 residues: CASSQDLLRGNSYEQYF. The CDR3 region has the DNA TGTGCCAGCAGCCAAGATCTGTTGCGGGGGAACTCCTACGAGCAGTACTTC.

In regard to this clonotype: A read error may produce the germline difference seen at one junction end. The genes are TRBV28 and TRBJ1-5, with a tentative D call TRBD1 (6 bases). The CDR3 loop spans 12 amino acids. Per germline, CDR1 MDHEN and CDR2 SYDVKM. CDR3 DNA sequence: TGCGCCAGCAGGACAGACAATCAGCCCCAGCATTTT. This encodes CASRTDNQPQHF.

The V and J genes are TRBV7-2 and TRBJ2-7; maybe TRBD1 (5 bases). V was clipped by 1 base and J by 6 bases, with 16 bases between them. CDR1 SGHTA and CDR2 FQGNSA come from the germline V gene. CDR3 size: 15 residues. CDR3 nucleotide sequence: TGTGCCAGCAGCTTAGAATTCTGGGGCGGCGGCGAGCAGTACTTC. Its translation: CASSLEFWGGGEQYF.

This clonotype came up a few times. The CDR3 DNA is TGCAGCGTTGAAGATCCAGTTAGTTCCTACGAGCAGTACTTC. Its translation is CSVEDPVSSYEQYF. The genes are TRBV29-1 and TRBJ2-7, with D hard to call. V lost 0 bases, J lost 1 base, and 10 bases lay in between. CDR3 size: 14 residues. Germline CDR1 is SQVTM and CDR2 is ANQGSEA.

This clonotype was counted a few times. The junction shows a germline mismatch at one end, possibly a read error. DNA for the CDR3: TGTGCCAGCAGCTCGGGACAGGGTCCTTATGGCTACACCTTC. Translating gives CASSSGQGPYGYTF. J is TRBJ1-2 and V is TRBV5-1; 9 bases are a match to TRBD1. The length of the CDR3 is 14 residues. CDR1 is SGHRS and CDR2 is YFSETQ in the germline V gene.

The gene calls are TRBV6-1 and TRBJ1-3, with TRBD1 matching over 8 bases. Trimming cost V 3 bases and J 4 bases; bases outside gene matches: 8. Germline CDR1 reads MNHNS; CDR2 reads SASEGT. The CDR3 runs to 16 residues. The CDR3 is CASSDIGQGPGNTIYF. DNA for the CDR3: TGTGCCAGCAGTGATATCGGACAGGGTCCAGGAAACACCATATATTTT.

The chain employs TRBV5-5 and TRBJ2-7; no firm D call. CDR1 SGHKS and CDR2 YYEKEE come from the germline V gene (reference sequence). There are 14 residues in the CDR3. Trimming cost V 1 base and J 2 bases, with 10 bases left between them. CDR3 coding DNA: TGTGCCAGCAGCTTGATGCAGGTAACCTACGAGCAGTACTTC. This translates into CASSLMQVTYEQYF.

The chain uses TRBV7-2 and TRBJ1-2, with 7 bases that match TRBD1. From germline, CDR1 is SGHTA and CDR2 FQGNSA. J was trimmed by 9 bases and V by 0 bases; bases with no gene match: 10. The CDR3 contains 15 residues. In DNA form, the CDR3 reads TGTGCCAGCAGCTTAGCCTCCACAGGGGCAAGTCGCTACACCTTC. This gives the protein CASSLASTGASRYTF.

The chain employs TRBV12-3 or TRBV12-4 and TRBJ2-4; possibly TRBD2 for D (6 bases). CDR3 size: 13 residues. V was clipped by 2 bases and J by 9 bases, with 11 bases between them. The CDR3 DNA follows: TGTGCCAGCAGTTTACGGCGGGGAAGCATTCAGTACTTC. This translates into CASSLRRGSIQYF.

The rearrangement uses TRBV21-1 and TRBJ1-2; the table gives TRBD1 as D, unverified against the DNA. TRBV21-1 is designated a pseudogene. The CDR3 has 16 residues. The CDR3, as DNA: TGTGCCAGCAGCAAAGTTGGGTCGCCACCTAACTATGGCTACACCTTC. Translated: CASSKVGSPPNYGYTF.

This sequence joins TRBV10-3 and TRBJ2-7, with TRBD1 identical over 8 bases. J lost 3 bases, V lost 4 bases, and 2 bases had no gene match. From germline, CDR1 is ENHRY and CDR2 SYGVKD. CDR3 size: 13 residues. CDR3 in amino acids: CAISGQGYYEQYF. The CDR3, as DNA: TGTGCCATCAGTGGACAGGGGTACTACGAGCAGTACTTC.